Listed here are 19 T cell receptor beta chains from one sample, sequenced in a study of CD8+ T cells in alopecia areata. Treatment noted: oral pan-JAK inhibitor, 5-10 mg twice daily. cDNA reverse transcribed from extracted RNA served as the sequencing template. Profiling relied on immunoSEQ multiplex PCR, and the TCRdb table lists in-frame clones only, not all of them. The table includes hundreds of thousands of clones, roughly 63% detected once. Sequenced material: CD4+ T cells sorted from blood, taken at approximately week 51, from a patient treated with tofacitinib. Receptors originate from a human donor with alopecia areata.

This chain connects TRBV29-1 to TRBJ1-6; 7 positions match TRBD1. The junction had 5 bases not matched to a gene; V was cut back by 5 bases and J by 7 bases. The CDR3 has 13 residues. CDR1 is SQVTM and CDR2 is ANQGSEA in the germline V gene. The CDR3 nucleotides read TGCAGCGTTTTGACAGGGTCCAATTCACCCCTCCACTTT. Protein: CSVLTGSNSPLHF.

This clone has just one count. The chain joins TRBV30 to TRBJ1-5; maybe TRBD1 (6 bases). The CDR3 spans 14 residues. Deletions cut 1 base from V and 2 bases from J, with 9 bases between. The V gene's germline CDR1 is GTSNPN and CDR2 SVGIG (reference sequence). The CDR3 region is CAWSEGGGNQPQHF. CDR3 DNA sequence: TGTGCCTGGAGTGAGGGGGGTGGCAATCAGCCCCAGCATTTT.

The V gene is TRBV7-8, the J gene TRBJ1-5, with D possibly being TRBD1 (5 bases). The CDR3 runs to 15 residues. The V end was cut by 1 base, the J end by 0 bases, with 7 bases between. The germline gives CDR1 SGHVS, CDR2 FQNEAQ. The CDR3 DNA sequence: TGTGCCAGCAGCTTAGGGGGGAATAGCAATCAGCCCCAGCATTTT. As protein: CASSLGGNSNQPQHF.

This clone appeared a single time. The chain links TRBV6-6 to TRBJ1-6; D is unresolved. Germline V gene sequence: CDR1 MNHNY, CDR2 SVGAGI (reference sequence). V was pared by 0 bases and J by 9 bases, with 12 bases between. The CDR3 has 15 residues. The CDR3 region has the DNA TGTGCCAGCAGTTACTCCCTCCAGGTCCGTTCACCCCTCCACTTT. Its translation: CASSYSLQVRSPLHF.

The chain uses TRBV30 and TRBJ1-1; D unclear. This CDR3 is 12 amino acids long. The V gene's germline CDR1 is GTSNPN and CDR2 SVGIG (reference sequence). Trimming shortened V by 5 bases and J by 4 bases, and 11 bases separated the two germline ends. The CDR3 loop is CAWQTQITEAFF. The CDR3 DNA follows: TGTGCCTGGCAGACTCAGATCACTGAAGCTTTCTTT.

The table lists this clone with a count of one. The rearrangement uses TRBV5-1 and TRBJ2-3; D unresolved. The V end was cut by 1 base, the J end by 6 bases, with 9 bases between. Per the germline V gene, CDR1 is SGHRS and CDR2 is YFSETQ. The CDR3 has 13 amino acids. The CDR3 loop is CASSLLVQDTQYF. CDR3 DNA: TGCGCCAGCAGCTTGTTAGTGCAGGATACGCAGTATTTT.

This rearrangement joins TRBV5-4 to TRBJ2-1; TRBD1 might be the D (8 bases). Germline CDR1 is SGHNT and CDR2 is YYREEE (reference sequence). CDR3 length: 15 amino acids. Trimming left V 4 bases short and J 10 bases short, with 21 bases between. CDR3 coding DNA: TGTGCCAGCAGCCCTAGCGGTCAGGGGGCCGAGGAGCAGTTCTTC. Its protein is CASSPSGQGAEEQFF.

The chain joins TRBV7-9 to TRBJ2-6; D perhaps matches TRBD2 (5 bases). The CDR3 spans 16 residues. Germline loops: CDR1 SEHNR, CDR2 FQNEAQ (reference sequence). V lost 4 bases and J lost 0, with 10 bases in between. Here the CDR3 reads CASSSPRGSGANVLTF. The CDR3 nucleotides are TGTGCCAGCAGCTCGCCCCGGGGCTCTGGGGCCAACGTCCTGACTTTC.

CDR3: CASSLGLPTGETQYF. The CDR3 nucleotides are TGTGCCAGCTCACTGGGACTCCCCACGGGAGAGACCCAGTACTTC. The chain recombines TRBV18 with TRBJ2-5, with D perhaps matching TRBD2 (6 bases). Trimming shortened V by 4 bases and J by 4 bases, and 16 bases separated the two germline ends. Germline V gene sequence: CDR1 KGHSH, CDR2 LQKENI. This CDR3 comprises 15 residues.

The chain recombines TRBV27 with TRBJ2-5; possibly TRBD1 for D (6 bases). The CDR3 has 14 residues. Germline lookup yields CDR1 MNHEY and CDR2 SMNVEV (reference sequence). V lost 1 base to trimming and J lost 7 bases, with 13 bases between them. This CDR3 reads CASSLYQGIRTQYF. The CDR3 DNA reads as TGTGCCAGCAGTTTATATCAGGGGATACGGACCCAGTACTTC.

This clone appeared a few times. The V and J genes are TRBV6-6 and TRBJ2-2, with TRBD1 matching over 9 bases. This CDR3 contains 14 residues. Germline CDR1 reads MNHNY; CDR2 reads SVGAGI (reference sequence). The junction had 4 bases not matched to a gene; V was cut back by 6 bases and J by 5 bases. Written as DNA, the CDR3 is TGTGCCAGCAGCCGACAGGGGGGGACCGGGGAGCTGTTTTTT. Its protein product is CASSRQGGTGELFF.

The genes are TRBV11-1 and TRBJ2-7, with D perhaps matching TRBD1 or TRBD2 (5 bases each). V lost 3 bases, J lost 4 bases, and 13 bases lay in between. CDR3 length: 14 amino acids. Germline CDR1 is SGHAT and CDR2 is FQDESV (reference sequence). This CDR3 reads CASSFWDGDYEQYF. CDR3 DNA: TGTGCCAGCAGCTTTTGGGACGGAGATTACGAGCAGTACTTC. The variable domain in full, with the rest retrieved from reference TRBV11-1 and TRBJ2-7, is EAEVAQSPRYKITEKSQAVAFWCDPISGHATLYWYRQILGQGPELLVQFQDESVVDDSQLPKDRFSAERLKGVDSTLKIQPAELGDSAMYLCASSFWDGDYEQYFGPGTRLTVT.

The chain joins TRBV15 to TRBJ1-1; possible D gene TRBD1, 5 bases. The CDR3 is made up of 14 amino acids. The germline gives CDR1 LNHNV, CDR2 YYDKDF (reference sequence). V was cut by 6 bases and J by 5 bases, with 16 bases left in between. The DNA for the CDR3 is TGTGCCACCAGAAACGACGGCCGGGGGACTGAAGCTTTCTTT. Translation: CATRNDGRGTEAFF.

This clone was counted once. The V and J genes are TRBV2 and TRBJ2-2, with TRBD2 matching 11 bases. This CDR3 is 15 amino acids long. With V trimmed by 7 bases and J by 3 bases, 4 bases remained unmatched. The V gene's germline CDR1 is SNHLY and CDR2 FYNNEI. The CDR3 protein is CASTPGLADTGELFF. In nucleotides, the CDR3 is TGTGCCAGCACCCCGGGACTAGCGGACACCGGGGAGCTGTTTTTT.

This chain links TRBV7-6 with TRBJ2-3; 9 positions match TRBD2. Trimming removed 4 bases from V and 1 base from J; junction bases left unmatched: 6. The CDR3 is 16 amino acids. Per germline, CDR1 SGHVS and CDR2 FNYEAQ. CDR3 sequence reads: CASSSTRTSGTDTQYF. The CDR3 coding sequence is TGTGCCAGCAGCTCGACGCGGACTAGCGGCACAGATACGCAGTATTTT.

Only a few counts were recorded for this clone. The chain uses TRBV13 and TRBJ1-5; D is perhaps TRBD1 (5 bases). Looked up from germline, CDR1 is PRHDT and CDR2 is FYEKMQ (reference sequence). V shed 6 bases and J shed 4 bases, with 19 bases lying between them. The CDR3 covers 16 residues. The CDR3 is CASSFSPSGPNQPQHF. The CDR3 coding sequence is TGTGCCAGCAGTTTCTCCCCTTCGGGGCCTAATCAGCCCCAGCATTTT.

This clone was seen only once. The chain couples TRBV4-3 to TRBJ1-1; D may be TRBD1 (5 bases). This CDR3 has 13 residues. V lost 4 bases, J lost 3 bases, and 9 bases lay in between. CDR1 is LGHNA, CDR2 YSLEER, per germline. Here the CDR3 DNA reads TGCGCCAGCAGCCTCAAAGGGGACACTGAAGCTTTCTTT. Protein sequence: CASSLKGDTEAFF.

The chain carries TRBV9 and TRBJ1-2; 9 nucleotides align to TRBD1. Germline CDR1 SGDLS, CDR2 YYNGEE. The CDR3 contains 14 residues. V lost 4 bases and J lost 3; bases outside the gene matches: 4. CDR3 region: CASSPGTGHYGYTF. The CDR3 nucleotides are TGTGCCAGCAGCCCCGGGACAGGGCACTATGGCTACACCTTC. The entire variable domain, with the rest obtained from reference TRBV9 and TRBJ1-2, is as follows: DSGVTQTPKHLITATGQRVTLRCSPRSGDLSVYWYQQSLDQGLQFLIQYYNGEERAKGNILERFSAQQFPDLHSELNLSSLELGDSALYFCASSPGTGHYGYTFGSGTRLTVV.

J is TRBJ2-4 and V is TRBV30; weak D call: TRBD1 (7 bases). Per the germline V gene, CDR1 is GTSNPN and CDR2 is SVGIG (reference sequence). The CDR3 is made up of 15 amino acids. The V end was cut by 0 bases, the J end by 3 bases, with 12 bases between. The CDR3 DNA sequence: TGTGCCTGGAGTGTATCAGGGGGGAGCAAAAACATTCAGTACTTC. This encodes CAWSVSGGSKNIQYF.